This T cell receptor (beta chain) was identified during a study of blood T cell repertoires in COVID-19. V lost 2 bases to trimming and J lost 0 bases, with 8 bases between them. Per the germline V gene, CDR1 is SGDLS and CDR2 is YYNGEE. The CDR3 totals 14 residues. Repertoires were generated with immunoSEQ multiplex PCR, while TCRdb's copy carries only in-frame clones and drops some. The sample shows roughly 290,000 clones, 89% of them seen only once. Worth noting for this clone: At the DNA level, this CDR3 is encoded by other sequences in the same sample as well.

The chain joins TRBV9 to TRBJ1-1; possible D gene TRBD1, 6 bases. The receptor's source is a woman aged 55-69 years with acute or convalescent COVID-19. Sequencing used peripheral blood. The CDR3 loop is CASSVEGVNTEAFF. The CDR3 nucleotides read TGTGCCAGCAGCGTCGAGGGGGTGAACACTGAAGCTTTCTTT. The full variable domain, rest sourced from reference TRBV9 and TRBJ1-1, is DSGVTQTPKHLITATGQRVTLRCSPRSGDLSVYWYQQSLDQGLQFLIQYYNGEERAKGNILERFSAQQFPDLHSELNLSSLELGDSALYFCASSVEGVNTEAFFGQGTRLTVV.